A single sample gave rise to the 16 T cell receptor beta chains below, sequenced in a study of glioma-infiltrating T cells after dendritic cell vaccination. The protocol was immunoSEQ multiplex PCR, while the TCRdb copy is restricted to in-frame clones and leaves out a portion. This sample carries tens of thousands of clones, under 85% of them seen once, and the ten largest clones take roughly 6.8%. The sample's time point: after dendritic cell vaccination, including at tumor progression/relapse. The source material was blood, sampled after dendritic cell vaccination. Receptors originate from a human donor with glioblastoma.

This clone appeared a single time. The rearrangement uses TRBV7-9 and TRBJ1-4, with TRBD1 matching over 7 bases. CDR1 and CDR2 from the germline V gene are SEHNR and FQNEAQ (reference sequence). Trimming removed 5 bases from V and 7 bases from J; junction bases left unmatched: 10. The CDR3 is 15 residues long. CDR3 DNA sequence: TGTGCCAGCAGCATAGACAGGGATGTCGTTGAAAAACTGTTTTTT. Translation: CASSIDRDVVEKLFF.

V is TRBV7-2 and J is TRBJ2-2; D may be TRBD1 (6 bases). The CDR3 sequence is 15 residues long. CDR1 is SGHTA, CDR2 FQGNSA, per germline. Between the trimmed V and J ends, which lost 3 bases and 3 bases, there was a span of 11 bases. The CDR3 region is CASSLTPGDTGELFF. CDR3 nucleotide sequence: TGTGCCAGCAGCTTGACCCCAGGGGACACCGGGGAGCTGTTTTTT.

This rearrangement joins TRBV5-4 to TRBJ2-1; 9 positions match TRBD2. CDR1 and CDR2 from the germline V gene are SGHNT and YYREEE (reference sequence). This CDR3 is 16 amino acids long. J gave up 6 bases and V 0 bases, and 7 bases lay outside the gene matches. CDR3 coding DNA: TGTGCCAGCAGCTTGGTAGGCGGGGGGGTCTTCAATGAGCAGTTCTTC. This codes for CASSLVGGGVFNEQFF.

The V and J genes are TRBV10-3 and TRBJ2-2, with 10 nucleotides matching TRBD1. V dropped 4 bases and J dropped 2; count of bases not matched to a gene: 1. Per the germline V gene, CDR1 is ENHRY and CDR2 is SYGVKD. This CDR3 has 15 residues. DNA of the CDR3: TGTGCCATCAGTGGGGACAGGGGAAACACCGGGGAGCTGTTTTTT. Protein product: CAISGDRGNTGELFF.

This chain joins TRBV28 and TRBJ2-5; D gene ambiguous. The CDR3 consists of 14 residues. The germline gives CDR1 MDHEN, CDR2 SYDVKM. The germline V and J ends were trimmed by 3 bases and 2 bases, with 10 bases remaining between them. CDR3 in amino acids: CASSFGPNQETQYF. The CDR3 nucleotides are TGTGCCAGCAGTTTTGGGCCCAATCAAGAGACCCAGTACTTC. Combining the CDR3 with reference TRBV28 and TRBJ2-5 gives the whole variable domain DVKVTQSSRYLVKRTGEKVFLECVQDMDHENMFWYRQDPGLGLRLIYFSYDVKMKEKGDIPEGYSVSREKKERFSLILESASTNQTSMYLCASSFGPNQETQYFGPGTRLLVL.

This rearrangement joins TRBV27 to TRBJ2-5; 7 nucleotides match TRBD2. There are 15 residues in the CDR3. Germline CDR1 reads MNHEY; CDR2 reads SMNVEV (reference sequence). J lost 2 bases, V lost 3 bases, and 6 bases had no gene match. The CDR3 DNA is TGTGCCAGCAGTTTCTCGAGGGGAGGGCAAGAGACCCAGTACTTC. Encoded protein: CASSFSRGGQETQYF.

CDR3 loop: CASSLLIEENTEAFF. The CDR3 region has the DNA TGCGCCAGCAGCTTGCTAATAGAAGAGAACACTGAAGCTTTCTTT. V and J are TRBV5-1 and TRBJ1-1; no reliable D call. Germline loops: CDR1 SGHRS, CDR2 YFSETQ. Trimming took 1 base from V and 1 from J, leaving 11 bases between them. This CDR3 contains 15 residues.

The chain couples TRBV4-3 to TRBJ1-2; 9 nucleotides align to TRBD1. CDR3 length: 15 amino acids. Germline values: CDR1 LGHNA, CDR2 YSLEER. Trimming removed 3 bases from V and 2 bases from J; junction bases left unmatched: 4. The CDR3 region is CASSQGTGPNYGYTF. In DNA form, the CDR3 reads TGCGCCAGCAGCCAGGGGACAGGGCCGAACTATGGCTACACCTTC.

The chain employs TRBV19 and TRBJ2-7; no clear D. Trimming took off 3 bases at V and 2 bases at J, with 17 bases between the two ends. The germline gives CDR1 LNHDA, CDR2 SQIVND (reference sequence). CDR3 length equals 16 residues. DNA for the CDR3: TGTGCCAGTAGTATTGGGTTTTCACACGAGGCCTACGAGCAGTACTTC. It codes for CASSIGFSHEAYEQYF.

The genes are TRBV6-5 and TRBJ1-3, with unresolved D. Germline V gives CDR1 MNHEY, CDR2 SVGAGI. This CDR3 region has 14 residues. Trimming took off 2 bases at V and 0 bases at J, with 5 bases between the two ends. The CDR3 sequence is CASSYRSSGNTIYF. CDR3 sequence (DNA): TGTGCCAGCAGTTACCGGAGCTCTGGAAACACCATATATTTT.

This sequence joins TRBV5-4 and TRBJ1-2; the D gene is possibly TRBD1 (6 bases). Trimming took off 0 bases at V and 4 bases at J, with 13 bases between the two ends. The CDR3 extends over 15 amino acids. Germline CDR1 is SGHNT and CDR2 is YYREEE (reference sequence). The CDR3 here is CASSLEGGRGYGYTF. DNA for the CDR3: TGTGCCAGCAGCTTGGAGGGGGGGCGCGGCTATGGCTACACCTTC.

This clone has just one count. J is TRBJ2-7 and V is TRBV19; 12 bases align to TRBD1. This CDR3 is 15 amino acids long. Germline V gene data show CDR1 as LNHDA and CDR2 as SQIVND (reference sequence). V lost 6 bases and J lost 6; bases outside the gene matches: 9. CDR3 nucleotides: TGTGCCAGTAGGACGGGGGGACAGGGGGCAGGCGAGCAGTACTTC. Translating gives CASRTGGQGAGEQYF. Variable domain in full (rest from reference TRBV19 and TRBJ2-7): DGGITQSPKYLFRKEGQNVTLSCEQNLNHDAMYWYRQDPGQGLRLIYYSQIVNDFQKGDIAEGYSVSREKKESFPLTVTSAQKNPTAFYLCASRTGGQGAGEQYFGPGTRLTVT.

As for this clone: Distinct nucleotide sequences in the sample also encode this CDR3. The chain recombines TRBV12-5 with TRBJ1-3; D remains unclear. Trimming cost V 6 bases and J 0 bases, with 12 bases left between them. This CDR3 region has 15 residues. The germline V gene encodes CDR1 LGHNT and CDR2 FRNRAP. CDR3 amino acids: CASGLDGTSGNTIYF. The DNA for the CDR3 is TGTGCTAGTGGCCTAGACGGAACCTCTGGAAACACCATATATTTT.

The chain uses TRBV6-1 and TRBJ1-2; tentative D call: TRBD1 (5 bases). Germline V gives CDR1 MNHNS, CDR2 SASEGT. CDR3 length: 10 amino acids. The CDR3 here is CGGGNYGYTF. DNA for the CDR3: TGTGGGGGGGGTAACTATGGCTACACCTTC.

The count of this clone is one. The chain combines TRBV5-1 with TRBJ1-4, with D possibly being TRBD1 (5 bases). The germline V gene has CDR1 SGHRS and CDR2 YFSETQ. The CDR3 is 15 residues long. V was shortened by 0 bases and J by 3 bases, with 9 bases between the two germline ends. The CDR3 region has the DNA TGCGCCAGCAGCTTGGCCGGCAGGGCTAATGAAAAACTGTTTTTT. Translation gives CASSLAGRANEKLFF.

This clone turned up a few times. The gene calls are TRBV7-2 and TRBJ1-6; a possible D gene is TRBD1 (5 bases). The germline V gene has CDR1 SGHTA and CDR2 FQGNSA. This CDR3 comprises 16 residues. V was cut by 6 bases and J by 9 bases, with 21 bases left in between. Here the CDR3 DNA reads TGTGCCAGCAGTCCTACGACGGGATCGGGGGGTTCACCCCTCCACTTT. This translates into CASSPTTGSGGSPLHF.